The sample holds one count of the clone carrying this TCR beta chain. Its antigen is unidentified. A much larger clone is a single base away; this may be a read error. The V gene lost 2 bases and the J gene lost 2 bases, with 7 bases spanning the gap. CDR3 length: 13 residues. Germline CDR1 and CDR2: MDHEN and SYDVKM. Unique molecular identifiers were linked by the library to individual cDNA molecules. TCRdb reanalysed the RACE reads using MiXCR and keeps one entry per CDR3 protein. The sample records roughly 97,000 distinct CDR3 sequences, 25% to 30% being singletons. This sample's time point: patch test 3, about 24 weeks after DPC sensitization. Noted treatment: therapeutic diphenylcyclopropenone sensitization with weekly scalp DPC. These data come from a study of human T cells and chemical hapten exposure. Overall study context: Patches that contained 0.01% DPC were applied to the upper back and read at 6 days.

Study findings and constraints: DPC sensitization produced no change in TCRs with frequency above 1 in 1000.

V is TRBV28 and J is TRBJ2-7; the D gene is possibly TRBD1 (5 bases). The receptor comes from a man aged 40-55 years with alopecia areata. Some clones in this sample may be carry-over from other donors' samples. The input for sequencing was whole blood, taken in connection with sensitization to the hapten diphenylcyclopropenone (DPC). The CDR3 here is CASSLRQPYEQYF. Written as DNA, the CDR3 is TGTGCCAGCAGTTTACGACAGCCCTACGAGCAGTACTTC.